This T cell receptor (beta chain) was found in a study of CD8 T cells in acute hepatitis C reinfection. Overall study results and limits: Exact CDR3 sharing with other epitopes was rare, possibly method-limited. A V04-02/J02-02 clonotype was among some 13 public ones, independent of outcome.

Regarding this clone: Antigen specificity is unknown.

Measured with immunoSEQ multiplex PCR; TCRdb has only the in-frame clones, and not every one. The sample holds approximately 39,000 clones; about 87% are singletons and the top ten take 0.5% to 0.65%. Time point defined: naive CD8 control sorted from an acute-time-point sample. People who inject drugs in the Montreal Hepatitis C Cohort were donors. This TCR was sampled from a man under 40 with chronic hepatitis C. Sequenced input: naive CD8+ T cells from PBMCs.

CDR3 DNA: TGTGCCAGCAGTGAATCCCGTTCTGGAGGGGACACTGAAGCTTTCTTT. Its protein product is CASSESRSGGDTEAFF. The chain uses TRBV6-1 and TRBJ1-1; possible D gene TRBD1, 5 bases. The germline V gene encodes CDR1 MNHNS and CDR2 SASEGT. The germline V and J ends were trimmed by 2 bases and 3 bases, with 16 bases remaining between them. The CDR3 runs 16 residues.